This T cell receptor (beta chain) is from a study of vaccination and CD4 T cells after COVID-19 (dated by TCRdb to between 2021 and 2023). Concerning the study at large: Convalescent patients had a positive SARS-CoV-2 result on nasal swab PCR, and of these patients, nine had mild disease and one had severe disease. In the convalescent cohort there were six males and four females, among whom were two Hispanic individuals, seven Caucasians, two Asians and one multiracial person. Participants got two doses of the Pfizer-BioNTech BNT162b2 vaccine (n=8) or two doses of the Moderna mRNA-1273 vaccine (n=2). Post-COVID blood samples from convalescent patients were collected a median of around 100 days after diagnosis, with a range of about 35 to 161 days. Post-vaccine blood samples were taken a median of about 77 days after the second vaccine dose, with a range of about 13 to 250 days. Overlapping spike peptide pools from SARS-CoV-2 and from the common cold coronaviruses HCoV-NL63, HCoV-OC43 and HCoV-229E were used as culture stimuli. Control cultures used a CEFX viral epitope pool as positive control, an HIV-1 Nef peptide pool as negative control, or no peptide. In around 10 COVID-19 convalescent patients and a handful of infection-naive healthy vaccine recipients, researchers compared the spike-specific CD4+ TCR repertoire from before mRNA vaccination with the repertoire from after.

The library was produced with PCR. DNA from cultured CD4+ T cells was subjected to TCR sequencing with the Oncomine TCR Beta short-read assay at the Johns Hopkins FTIC core. The QIAamp micro DNA kit was used to extract genomic DNA from the cultured CD4+ T cells. The Oncomine TCR Beta libraries from cultured CD4+ T cells were pooled using unique dual indexes and then sequenced on an Illumina iSeq 100. The authors' analysis ran thus. Non-productive sequences were filtered out, and CDR3s that did not start with C, did not end with F or W, or were shorter than 7 amino acids were discarded. The MANAFEST web application was used to identify antigen-specific clonotypes by comparing peptide-stimulated wells against reference wells and other culture wells. An FDR below 0.05, an odds ratio above 5, and a productive frequency above 0.1% in at least two of three replicate wells were required for clones to be considered positive. Clonotypes that were significantly expanded in both SARS-CoV-2 spike wells and at least one common cold coronavirus spike condition were defined as cross-reactive. Levenshtein distances (stringdist) and unrooted phylogenetic trees (ape) in R version 3.6.1 were used to assess CDR3 homology. Starting from the raw public reads, TCRdb applied fastp trimming at Q25, assembled clones with MiXCR and retained in-frame beta chains. CDR3 protein sequences are deduplicated, and each keeps its most common genes and DNA. TCRdb assigned the V and J calls; the authors' analysis was not used. For this sample there are 20,000 to 25,000 distinct CDR3 sequences; 40% to 60% appear just once. Approximately 9.4% of the sample rests with the top ten.

The treatment or condition label for this specimen denotes: roughly 10-day PBMC culture with coronavirus spike peptide pools or control peptides (ViraFEST assay). The study used the ViraFEST assay, which expanded antigen-specific T cells with peptide pools and then identified expanded clonotypes by TCR sequencing. Positive SARS-CoV-2 PCR tests in the convalescent patients dated from March to December 2020, before Alpha, Beta and Delta variants emerged in the United States. Each well held approximately 2 million PBMCs cultured in IMDM containing approximately 5% human AB serum and around 10 IU/ml IL-2, with about 9.4 ug/ml peptide pools added. On days 3 and 7, half of the culture medium was replaced with fresh IL-2-containing medium. After 10 days of culture, CD4+ T cells were isolated by negative selection with the EasySep CD4+ T cell isolation kit. Ficoll-Paque Plus gradient centrifugation was used to isolate PBMCs from whole blood, and the isolated PBMCs were then either used fresh or cryopreserved at -140C. Culture conditions were generally each tested in triplicate wells.

Study-wide conclusions, independent of this receptor: Only a relatively small number of convalescent patients were included in the study, and early timepoints following natural infection were not analyzed. Of the vaccine-specific clones found in convalescent patients, nearly all (304 of 307) were mono-reactive for SARS-CoV-2 spike instead of being cross-reactive with common cold coronaviruses. The median count of SARS-CoV-2-reactive clonotypes went up from 21 after infection to 35 to 40 after vaccination, although the change was not significant. Among the post-vaccine SARS-CoV-2-reactive clones in convalescent patients, a median around 85% showed up only after vaccination, which suggests vaccine-specific priming.

As to this clonotype: Its antigen is still unknown. No base-level quality is on record; no much larger clone is a single base apart.

Per the germline V gene (reference sequence), LNHDA is the CDR1 and SQIVND is the CDR2. V gives up 5 bases and J gives up 8 bases, and the segment between their germline ends measures 10 bases. Spanning cysteine to phenylalanine, the CDR3 consists of 13 amino acids. CDR3 DNA only is kept here, 39 bases in frame from base 1. This receptor was identified in a human donor who had recovered from COVID-19. The chain couples TRBV19 to TRBJ1-6; no D gene can be assigned with confidence. Sequenced material: CD4+ T cells from blood, cultured in vitro. CDR3 region: CASSFYSDSPLHF. The nucleotide sequence reads as follows: TGTGCCAGTAGTTTTTACTCGGATTCACCCCTCCACTTT.